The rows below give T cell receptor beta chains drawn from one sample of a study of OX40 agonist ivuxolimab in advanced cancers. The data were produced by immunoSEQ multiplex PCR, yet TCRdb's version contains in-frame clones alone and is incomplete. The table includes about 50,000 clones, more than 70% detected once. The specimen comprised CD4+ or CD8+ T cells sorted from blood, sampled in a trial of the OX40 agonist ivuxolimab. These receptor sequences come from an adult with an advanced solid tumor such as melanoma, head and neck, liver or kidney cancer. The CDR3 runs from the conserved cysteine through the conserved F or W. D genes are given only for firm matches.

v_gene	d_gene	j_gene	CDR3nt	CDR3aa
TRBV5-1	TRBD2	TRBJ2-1	TGCGCCAGCAGCCCAACTAGCGGGTTGGGTGAGCAGTTCTTC	CASSPTSGLGEQFF
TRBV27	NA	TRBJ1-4	TGTGCCAGCAGTCTCTTGGACGAGAATGAAAAACTGTTTTTT	CASSLLDENEKLFF
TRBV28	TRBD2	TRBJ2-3	TGTGCCAGCAGTTCTCCGGGACTAGCGGACCACATAGATACGCAGTATTTT	CASSSPGLADHIDTQYF
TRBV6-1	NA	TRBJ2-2	TGTGCCAGCATATATGGAAGATTGAACACCGGGGAGCTGTTTTTT	CASIYGRLNTGELFF
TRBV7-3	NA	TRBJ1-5	TGTGCCAGCAGCTTAAAAGTCCATTACAAGAGGAGTGATCAGCCCCAGCATTTT	CASSLKVHYKRSDQPQHF
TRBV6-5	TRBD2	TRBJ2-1	TGTGCCAGCAGAGGGACTAGTATTGCCAATGAGCAGTTCTTC	CASRGTSIANEQFF
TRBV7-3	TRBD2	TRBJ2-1	TGTGCCAGCAGCTTAATGAGCGGGGAGGGAGAGCAGTTCTTC	CASSLMSGEGEQFF
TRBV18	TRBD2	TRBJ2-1	TGTGCCAGCTCACCGAGCGGGACCTTCTACAATGAGCAGTTCTTC	CASSPSGTFYNEQFF
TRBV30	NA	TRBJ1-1	TGTGCCTGGGTGAGGGAAATAGGCACTGAAGCTTTCTTT	CAWVREIGTEAFF
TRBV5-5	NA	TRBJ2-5	TGTGCCAGCAGCTTCGAAACAGCGGAGTACTTC	CASSFETAEYF
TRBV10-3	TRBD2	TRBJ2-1	TGTGCCATCGGGGCTAGCGGGAACAATGAGCAGTTCTTC	CAIGASGNNEQFF